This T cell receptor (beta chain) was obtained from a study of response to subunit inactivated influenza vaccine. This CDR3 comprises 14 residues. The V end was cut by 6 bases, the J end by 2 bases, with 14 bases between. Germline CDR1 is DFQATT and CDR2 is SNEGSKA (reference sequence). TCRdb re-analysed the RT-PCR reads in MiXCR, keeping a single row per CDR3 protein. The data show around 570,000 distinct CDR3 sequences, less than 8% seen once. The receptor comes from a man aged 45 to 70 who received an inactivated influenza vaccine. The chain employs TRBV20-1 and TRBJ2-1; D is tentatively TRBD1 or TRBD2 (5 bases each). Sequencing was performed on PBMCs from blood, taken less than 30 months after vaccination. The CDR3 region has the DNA TGCAGTGCCGGGCAGGGAGCGGCCTACAATGAGCAGTTCTTC. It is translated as CSAGQGAAYNEQFF.